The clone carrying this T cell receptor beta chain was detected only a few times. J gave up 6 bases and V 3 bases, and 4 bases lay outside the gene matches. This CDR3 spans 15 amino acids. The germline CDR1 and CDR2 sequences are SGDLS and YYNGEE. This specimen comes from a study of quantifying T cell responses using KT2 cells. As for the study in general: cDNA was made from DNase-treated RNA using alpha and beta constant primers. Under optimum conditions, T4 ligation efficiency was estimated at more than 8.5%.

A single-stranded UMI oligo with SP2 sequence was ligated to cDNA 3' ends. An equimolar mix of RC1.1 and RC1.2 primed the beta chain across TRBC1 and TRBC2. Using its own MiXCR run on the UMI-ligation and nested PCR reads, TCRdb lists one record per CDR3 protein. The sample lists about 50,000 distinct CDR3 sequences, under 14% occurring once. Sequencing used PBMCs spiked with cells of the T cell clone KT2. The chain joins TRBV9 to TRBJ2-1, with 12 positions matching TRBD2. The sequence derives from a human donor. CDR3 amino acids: CASSARLAGANEQFF. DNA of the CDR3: TGTGCCAGCAGCGCAAGACTAGCGGGAGCCAATGAGCAGTTCTTC.